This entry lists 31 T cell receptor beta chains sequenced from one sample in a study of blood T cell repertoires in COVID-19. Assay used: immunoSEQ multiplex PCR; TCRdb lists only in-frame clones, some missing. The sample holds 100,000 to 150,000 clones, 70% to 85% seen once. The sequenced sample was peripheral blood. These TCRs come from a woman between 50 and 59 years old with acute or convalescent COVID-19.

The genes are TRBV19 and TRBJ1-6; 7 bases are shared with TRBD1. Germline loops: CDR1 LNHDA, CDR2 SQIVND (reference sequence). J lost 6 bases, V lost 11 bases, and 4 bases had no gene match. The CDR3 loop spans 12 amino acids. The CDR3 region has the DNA TGTGCCTGCCGGGACAGTAATTCACCCCTCCACTTT. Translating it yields CACRDSNSPLHF.

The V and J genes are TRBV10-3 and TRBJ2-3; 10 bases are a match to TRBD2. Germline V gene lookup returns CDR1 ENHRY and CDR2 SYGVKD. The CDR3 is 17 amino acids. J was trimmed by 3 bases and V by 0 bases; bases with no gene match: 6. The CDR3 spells CAISESPAGGSTDTQYF. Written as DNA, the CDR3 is TGTGCCATCAGTGAGTCCCCAGCGGGGGGGTCTACAGATACGCAGTATTTT.

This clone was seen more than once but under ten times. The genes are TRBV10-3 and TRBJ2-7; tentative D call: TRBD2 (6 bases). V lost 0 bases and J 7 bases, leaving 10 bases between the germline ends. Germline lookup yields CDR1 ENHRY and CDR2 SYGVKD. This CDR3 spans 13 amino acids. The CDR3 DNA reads TGTGCCATCAGTGAGTCGATAGGGAGGGAGCAGTACTTC. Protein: CAISESIGREQYF.

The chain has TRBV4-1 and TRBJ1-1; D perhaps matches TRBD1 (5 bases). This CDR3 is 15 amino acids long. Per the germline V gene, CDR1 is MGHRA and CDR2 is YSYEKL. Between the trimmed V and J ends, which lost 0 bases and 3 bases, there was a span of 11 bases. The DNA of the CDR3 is TGCGCCAGCAGCCAAGAACAGGTTCGGGACACTGAAGCTTTCTTT. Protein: CASSQEQVRDTEAFF.

The CDR3 DNA reads TGCGCCAGCGGACAGGGCCAGGGGGGTGAAAAACTGTTTTTT. It specifies CASGQGQGGEKLFF. This chain uses TRBV5-1 with TRBJ1-4, with 8 bases aligning to TRBD1. Germline CDR1 reads SGHRS; CDR2 reads YFSETQ. V shed 7 bases, J shed 7 bases, and the junction held 9 bases outside the gene matches. This CDR3 spans 14 amino acids.

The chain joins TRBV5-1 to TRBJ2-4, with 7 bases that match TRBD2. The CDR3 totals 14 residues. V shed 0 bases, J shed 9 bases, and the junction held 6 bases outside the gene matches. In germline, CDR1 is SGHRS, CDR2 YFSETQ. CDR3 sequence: CASSLGEGRSIQYF. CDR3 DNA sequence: TGCGCCAGCAGCTTGGGGGAGGGTCGGAGCATTCAGTACTTC.

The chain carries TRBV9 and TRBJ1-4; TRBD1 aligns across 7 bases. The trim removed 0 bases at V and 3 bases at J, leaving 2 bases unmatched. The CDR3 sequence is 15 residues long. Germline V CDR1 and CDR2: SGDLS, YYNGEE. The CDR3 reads CASSVGGTANEKLFF. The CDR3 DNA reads TGTGCCAGCAGCGTAGGAGGGACAGCTAATGAAAAACTGTTTTTT.

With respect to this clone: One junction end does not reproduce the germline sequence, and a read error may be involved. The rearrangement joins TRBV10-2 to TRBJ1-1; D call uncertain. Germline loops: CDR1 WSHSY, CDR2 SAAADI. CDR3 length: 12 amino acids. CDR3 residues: CASSQSETEAFF. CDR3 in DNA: TGCGCCAGCAGTCAGTCGGAGACTGAAGCTTTCTTT.

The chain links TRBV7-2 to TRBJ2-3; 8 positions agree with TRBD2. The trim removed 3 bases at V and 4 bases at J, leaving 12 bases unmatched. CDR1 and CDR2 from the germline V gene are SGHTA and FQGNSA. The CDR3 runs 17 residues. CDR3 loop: CASSFSSQRGTSDTQYF. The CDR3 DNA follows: TGTGCCAGCAGCTTTTCGTCTCAGCGGGGGACGTCAGATACGCAGTATTTT.

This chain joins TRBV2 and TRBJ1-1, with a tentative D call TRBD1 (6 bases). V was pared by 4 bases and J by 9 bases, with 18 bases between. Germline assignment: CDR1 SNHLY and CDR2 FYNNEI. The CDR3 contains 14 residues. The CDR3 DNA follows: TGTGCCAGCAGTGGTCCGACACGGGGGGCGCAAGCTTTCTTT. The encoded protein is CASSGPTRGAQAFF.

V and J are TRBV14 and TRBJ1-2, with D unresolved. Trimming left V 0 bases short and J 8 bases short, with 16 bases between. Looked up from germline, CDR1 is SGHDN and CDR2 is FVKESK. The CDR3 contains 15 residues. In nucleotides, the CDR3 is TGTGCCAGCAGCCAAGACGGGAGGGCCATTGGAGGCTACACCTTC. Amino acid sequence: CASSQDGRAIGGYTF. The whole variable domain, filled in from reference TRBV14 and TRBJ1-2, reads EAGVTQFPSHSVIEKGQTVTLRCDPISGHDNLYWYRRVMGKEIKFLLHFVKESKQDESGMPNNRFLAERTGGTYSTLKVQPAELEDSGVYFCASSQDGRAIGGYTFGSGTRLTVV.

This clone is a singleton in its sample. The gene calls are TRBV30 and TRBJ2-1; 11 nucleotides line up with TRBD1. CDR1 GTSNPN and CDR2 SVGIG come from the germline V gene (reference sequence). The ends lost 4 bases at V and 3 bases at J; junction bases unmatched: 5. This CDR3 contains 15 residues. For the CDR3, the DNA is TGTGCCTGGACCACCGGGACAGGGGGCTACAATGAGCAGTTCTTC. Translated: CAWTTGTGGYNEQFF. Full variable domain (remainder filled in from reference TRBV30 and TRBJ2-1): SQTIHQWPATLVQPVGSPLSLECTVEGTSNPNLYWYRQAAGRGLQLLFYSVGIGQISSEVPQNLSASRPQDRQFILSSKKLLLSDSGFYLCAWTTGTGGYNEQFFGPGTRLTVL.

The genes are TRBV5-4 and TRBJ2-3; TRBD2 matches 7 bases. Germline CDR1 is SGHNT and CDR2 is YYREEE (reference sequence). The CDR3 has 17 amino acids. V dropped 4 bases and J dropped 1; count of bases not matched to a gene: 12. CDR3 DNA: TGTGCCAGCAGCGGGAGGGTGGCAGCGGGGCGCACAGATACGCAGTATTTT. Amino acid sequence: CASSGRVAAGRTDTQYF.

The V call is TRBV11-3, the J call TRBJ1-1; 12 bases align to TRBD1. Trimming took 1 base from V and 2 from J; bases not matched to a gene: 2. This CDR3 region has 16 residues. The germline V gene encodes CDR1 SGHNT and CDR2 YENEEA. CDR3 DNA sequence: TGTGCCAGCAGCTTAGGGGACAGGGGGCGAAACACTGAAGCTTTCTTT. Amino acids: CASSLGDRGRNTEAFF.

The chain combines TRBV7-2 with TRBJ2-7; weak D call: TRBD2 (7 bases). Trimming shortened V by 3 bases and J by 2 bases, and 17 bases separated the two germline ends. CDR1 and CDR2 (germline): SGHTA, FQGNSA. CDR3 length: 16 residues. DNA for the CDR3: TGTGCCAGCAGCTTCGTCGGCGGGGGCCTTGCCTACGAGCAGTACTTC. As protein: CASSFVGGGLAYEQYF.

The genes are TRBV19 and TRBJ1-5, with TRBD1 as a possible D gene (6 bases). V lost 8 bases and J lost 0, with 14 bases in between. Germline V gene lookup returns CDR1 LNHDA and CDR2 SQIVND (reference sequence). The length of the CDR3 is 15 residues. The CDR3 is CASVLGTHSNQPQHF. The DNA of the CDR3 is TGTGCCAGTGTCTTGGGGACACATAGCAATCAGCCCCAGCATTTT. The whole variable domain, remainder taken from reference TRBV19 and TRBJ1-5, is DGGITQSPKYLFRKEGQNVTLSCEQNLNHDAMYWYRQDPGQGLRLIYYSQIVNDFQKGDIAEGYSVSREKKESFPLTVTSAQKNPTAFYLCASVLGTHSNQPQHFGDGTRLSIL.

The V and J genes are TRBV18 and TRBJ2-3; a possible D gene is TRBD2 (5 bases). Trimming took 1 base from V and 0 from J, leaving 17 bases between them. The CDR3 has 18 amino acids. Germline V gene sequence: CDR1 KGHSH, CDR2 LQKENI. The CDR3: CASSPLTSPISSTDTQYF. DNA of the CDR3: TGTGCCAGCTCACCACTAACTAGTCCGATAAGTAGCACAGATACGCAGTATTTT.

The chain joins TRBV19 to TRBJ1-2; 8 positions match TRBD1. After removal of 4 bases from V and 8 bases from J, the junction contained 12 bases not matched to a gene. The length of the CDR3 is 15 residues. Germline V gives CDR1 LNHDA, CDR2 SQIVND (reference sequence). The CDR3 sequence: CASSTAPGQGSGYTF. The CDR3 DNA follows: TGTGCCAGTAGTACCGCTCCCGGACAGGGATCCGGCTACACCTTC.

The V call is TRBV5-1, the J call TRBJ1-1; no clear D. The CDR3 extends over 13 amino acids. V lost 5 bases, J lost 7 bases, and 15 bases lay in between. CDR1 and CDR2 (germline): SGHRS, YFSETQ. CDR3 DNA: TGCGCCAGCAGTTTGACCCCCAGTTATGAAGCTTTCTTT. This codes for CASSLTPSYEAFF. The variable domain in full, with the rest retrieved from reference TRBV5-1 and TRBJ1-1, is KAGVTQTPRYLIKTRGQQVTLSCSPISGHRSVSWYQQTPGQGLQFLFEYFSETQRNKGNFPGRFSGRQFSNSRSEMNVSTLELGDSALYLCASSLTPSYEAFFGQGTRLTVV.

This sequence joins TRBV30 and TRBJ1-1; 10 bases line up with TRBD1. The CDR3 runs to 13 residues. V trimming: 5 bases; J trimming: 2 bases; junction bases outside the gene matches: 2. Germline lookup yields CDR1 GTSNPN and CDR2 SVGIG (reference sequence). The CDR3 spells CAWDRGLNTEAFF. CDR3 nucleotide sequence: TGTGCCTGGGACAGGGGGCTTAACACTGAAGCTTTCTTT.

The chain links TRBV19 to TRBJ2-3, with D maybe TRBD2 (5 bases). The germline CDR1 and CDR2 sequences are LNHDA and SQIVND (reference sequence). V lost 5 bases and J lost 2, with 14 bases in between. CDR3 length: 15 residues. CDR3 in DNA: TGTGCCAGTAGTCCTTTGTCGGGGTACACAGATACGCAGTATTTT. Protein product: CASSPLSGYTDTQYF.

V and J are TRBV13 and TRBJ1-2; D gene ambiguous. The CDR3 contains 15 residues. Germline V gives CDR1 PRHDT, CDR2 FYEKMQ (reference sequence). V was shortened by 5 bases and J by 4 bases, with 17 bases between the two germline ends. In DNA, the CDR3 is TGTGCCAGCAGCGCGCAGTATGCAGGTACCTATGGCTACACCTTC. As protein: CASSAQYAGTYGYTF.

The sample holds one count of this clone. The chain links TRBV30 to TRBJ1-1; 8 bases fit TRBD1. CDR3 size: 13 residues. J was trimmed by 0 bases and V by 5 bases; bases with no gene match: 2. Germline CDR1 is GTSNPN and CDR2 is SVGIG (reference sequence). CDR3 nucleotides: TGTGCCTGGGTGGGACAGGTGAACACTGAAGCTTTCTTT. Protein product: CAWVGQVNTEAFF.

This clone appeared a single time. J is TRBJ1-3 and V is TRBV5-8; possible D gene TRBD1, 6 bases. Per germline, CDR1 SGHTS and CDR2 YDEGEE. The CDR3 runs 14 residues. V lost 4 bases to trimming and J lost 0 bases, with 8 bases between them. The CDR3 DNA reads TGTGCCAGCAGCGTCAGGGGCTCTGGAAACACCATATATTTT. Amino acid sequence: CASSVRGSGNTIYF.

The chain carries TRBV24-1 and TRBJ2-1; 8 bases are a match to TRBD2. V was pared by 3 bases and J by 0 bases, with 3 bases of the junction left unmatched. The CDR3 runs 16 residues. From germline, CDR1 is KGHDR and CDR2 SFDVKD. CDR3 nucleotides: TGTGCCACCAGTGATCGGGCGGGGGGCTCCTACAATGAGCAGTTCTTC. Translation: CATSDRAGGSYNEQFF.

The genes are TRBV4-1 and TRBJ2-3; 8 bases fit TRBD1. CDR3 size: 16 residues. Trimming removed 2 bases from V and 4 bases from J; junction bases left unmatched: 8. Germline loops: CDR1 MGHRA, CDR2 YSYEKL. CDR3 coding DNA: TGCGCCAGCAGCCAACGTGAGACAGGGGTGGCAGATACGCAGTATTTT. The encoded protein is CASSQRETGVADTQYF.

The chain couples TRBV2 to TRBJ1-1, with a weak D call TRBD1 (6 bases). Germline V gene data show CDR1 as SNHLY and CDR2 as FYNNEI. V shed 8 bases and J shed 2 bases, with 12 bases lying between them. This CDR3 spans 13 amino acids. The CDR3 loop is CASRTEVNTEAFF. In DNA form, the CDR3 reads TGTGCCAGCCGGACAGAGGTAAACACTGAAGCTTTCTTT.

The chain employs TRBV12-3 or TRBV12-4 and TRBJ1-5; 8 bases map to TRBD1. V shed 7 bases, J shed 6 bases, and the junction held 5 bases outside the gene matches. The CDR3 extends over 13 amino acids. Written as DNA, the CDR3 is TGTGCCAGCAAGACAGGGGAGGGTCAGCCCCAGCATTTT. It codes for CASKTGEGQPQHF.

CDR3 nucleotides: TGTGCCAGCACTGTGTCAGGGGACTATAATTCACCCCTCCACTTT. Its translation is CASTVSGDYNSPLHF. The chain has TRBV2 and TRBJ1-6, with a possible D match to TRBD1 (6 bases). V was trimmed by 7 bases and J by 3 bases, leaving 13 bases between them. CDR1 is SNHLY and CDR2 is FYNNEI in the germline V gene. CDR3 length equals 15 residues.

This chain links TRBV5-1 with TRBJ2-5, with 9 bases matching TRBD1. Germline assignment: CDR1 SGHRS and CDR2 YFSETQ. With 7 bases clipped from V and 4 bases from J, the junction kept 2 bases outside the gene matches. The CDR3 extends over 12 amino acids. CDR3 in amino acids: CASGDRAETQYF. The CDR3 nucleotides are TGCGCCAGCGGGGACAGGGCAGAGACCCAGTACTTC.

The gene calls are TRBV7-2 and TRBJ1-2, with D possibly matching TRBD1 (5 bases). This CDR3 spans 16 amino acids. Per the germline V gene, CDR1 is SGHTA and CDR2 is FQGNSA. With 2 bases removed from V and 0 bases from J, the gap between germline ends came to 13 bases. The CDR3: CASSLLGQGTNYGYTF. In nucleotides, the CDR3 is TGTGCCAGCAGCTTATTGGGGCAAGGGACTAACTATGGCTACACCTTC. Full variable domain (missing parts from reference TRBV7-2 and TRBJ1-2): GAGVSQSPSNKVTEKGKDVELRCDPISGHTALYWYRQSLGQGLEFLIYFQGNSAPDKSGLPSDRFSAERTGGSVSTLTIQRTQQEDSAVYLCASSLLGQGTNYGYTFGSGTRLTVV.